This TCR beta chain was sequenced for a study of blood T cell repertoires in COVID-19. Looking at the study overall: Collection of acute and convalescent COVID-19 samples took place in the United States, Italy and Spain. The cDNA or gDNA used as material had been derived from T cells, B-cell-depleted T cells, or PBMCs.

Seattle's enrolled individuals joined amid active infection and were then monitored longitudinally. In the authors' methods: Amplification with reference gene primers provided the estimates of nucleated cell counts. Assay: immunoSEQ multiplex PCR; the TCRdb copy retains only in-frame clones and omits some. From that table come the V and J calls and clone size; the DNA was used to work out D and trimming. The sample shows about 130,000 clones, 75% to 85% of them seen only once. J was trimmed by 8 bases and V by 3 bases; bases with no gene match: 13. Germline V gene lookup returns CDR1 SGDLS and CDR2 YYNGEE. The CDR3 spans 17 residues.

Sequencing used peripheral blood. The source is a woman between 70 and 85 years old with COVID-19, enrolled during active disease. The chain carries TRBV9 and TRBJ1-3, with TRBD1 matching over 11 bases. Here the CDR3 DNA reads TGTGCCAGCAGCGAAGGGCCCACGGGACAGGGGGTTTACACCATATATTTT. It specifies CASSEGPTGQGVYTIYF.